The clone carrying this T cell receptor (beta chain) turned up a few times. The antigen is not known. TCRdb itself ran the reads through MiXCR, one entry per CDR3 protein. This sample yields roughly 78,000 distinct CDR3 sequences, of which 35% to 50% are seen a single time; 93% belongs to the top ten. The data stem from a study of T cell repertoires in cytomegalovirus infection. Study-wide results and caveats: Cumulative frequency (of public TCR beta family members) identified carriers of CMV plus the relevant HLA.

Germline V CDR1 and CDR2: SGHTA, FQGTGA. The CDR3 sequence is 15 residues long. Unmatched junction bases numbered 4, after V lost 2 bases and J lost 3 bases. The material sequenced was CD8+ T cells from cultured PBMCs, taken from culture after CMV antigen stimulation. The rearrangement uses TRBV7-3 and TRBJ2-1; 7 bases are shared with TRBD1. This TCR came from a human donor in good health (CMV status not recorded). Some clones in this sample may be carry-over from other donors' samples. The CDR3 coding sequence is TGTGCCAGCAGCTTAGACCCAGGGGGCTACAATGAGCAGTTCTTC. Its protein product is CASSLDPGGYNEQFF.